The present TCR beta chain was sequenced within a study of regulatory T cells in long-lasting Graves disease. Regarding the study as a whole: It was in persistent disease that TRBV28, TRBJ1-2 and TRBJ2-5 were favored.

This clonotype was observed a few times. Its antigen remains unidentified. For TCR beta, libraries came from iRepertoire HTBI primers and Arm-PCR of CDR3 regions. In the original analysis: Identification across samples found 50 to 80 TRBV and 11 to 15 TRBJ segments. TCRdb re-analysed the multiplex PCR reads in MiXCR, keeping a single row per CDR3 protein. The V and J calls here are based on TCRdb, not the publication. The sample shows around 300,000 distinct CDR3 sequences, approximately 20% of them seen only once. Time point reported: persistent/refractory GD, antithyroid drugs over 5 years with positive TRAb. PBMCs were the source of the RNA used for TCR sequencing. Each of the patients was recruited from an endocrinology department situated in Xi'an, China. V lost 5 bases, J lost 5 bases, and 16 bases lay in between. There are 14 residues in the CDR3. Germline CDR1 and CDR2: LNHDA and SQIVND (reference sequence).

The starting material was peripheral blood mononuclear cells (PBMCs), obtained when the disease was refractory, from a patient treated with antithyroid drugs. V usage is TRBV19 and J usage is TRBJ2-7; D call uncertain. This clonotype originated in a female donor with Graves disease. CDR3 loop: CASSPLVASDEQYF. CDR3 DNA: TGTGCCAGTAGTCCCCTCGTCGCGTCAGACGAGCAGTACTTC. Combining the CDR3 with reference TRBV19 and TRBJ2-7 gives the whole variable domain DGGITQSPKYLFRKEGQNVTLSCEQNLNHDAMYWYRQDPGQGLRLIYYSQIVNDFQKGDIAEGYSVSREKKESFPLTVTSAQKNPTAFYLCASSPLVASDEQYFGPGTRLTVT.